One sample yielded the 16 T cell receptor beta chains listed below, sequenced in a study of shared clonotypes between healthy human individuals. The repertoire was sequenced with immunoSEQ multiplex PCR; TCRdb's copy has only in-frame clones and lacks some. The sample carries about 2.1 million clones, 85% to 95% recorded once. CD45RO negativity and positive selection for CCR7 defined naive CD8 cells, a population that excluded terminally differentiated effector memory CD45RA+ cells. What was sequenced was naive CD8+ T cells from PBMCs. The receptors here all came from a man younger than 35 in good health. Some clones in this sample may be carry-over from other donors' samples.

The genes are TRBV5-4 and TRBJ2-1; D remains unclear. With 2 bases removed from V and 0 bases from J, the gap between germline ends came to 12 bases. CDR1 and CDR2 from the germline V gene are SGHNT and YYREEE (reference sequence). This CDR3 spans 16 amino acids. The CDR3 nucleotides are TGTGCCAGCAGCTTCTTCCCTCGAAACTCCTACAATGAGCAGTTCTTC. It codes for CASSFFPRNSYNEQFF.

The gene calls are TRBV28 and TRBJ2-3; D might be TRBD1 or TRBD2, each matching 5 bases. Deletions cut 1 base from V and 0 bases from J, with 20 bases between. Germline V lookup: CDR1 MDHEN, CDR2 SYDVKM. This CDR3 contains 19 residues. The CDR3 sequence is CASSLFFGGVGASTDTQYF. The CDR3, as DNA: TGTGCCAGCAGTTTATTTTTTGGGGGTGTGGGTGCTAGCACAGATACGCAGTATTTT.

The chain combines TRBV6-4 with TRBJ2-1, with TRBD1 matching over 8 bases. The CDR3 has 14 amino acids. With 4 bases clipped from V and 4 bases from J, the junction kept 3 bases outside the gene matches. Germline V gene sequence: CDR1 MRHNA, CDR2 SNTAGT. CDR3 sequence: CASSGGTGYNEQFF. CDR3 sequence (DNA): TGTGCCAGCAGTGGGGGGACAGGTTACAATGAGCAGTTCTTC.

This chain uses TRBV4-1 with TRBJ2-3, with 7 nucleotides matching TRBD1. The CDR3 is made up of 14 amino acids. Germline V CDR1 and CDR2: MGHRA, YSYEKL. With 1 base clipped from V and 6 bases from J, the junction kept 4 bases outside the gene matches. The CDR3 region has the DNA TGCGCCAGCAGCCAAGGGACAGGATGGGATACGCAGTATTTT. This gives the protein CASSQGTGWDTQYF.

This sequence joins TRBV27 and TRBJ1-1, with D uncertain. Trimming stripped 3 bases from V and 4 bases from J, with 9 bases between. CDR3 size: 13 residues. Per the germline V gene, CDR1 is MNHEY and CDR2 is SMNVEV (reference sequence). CDR3 loop: CASSFGPATEAFF. The CDR3 DNA reads as TGTGCCAGCAGTTTCGGGCCTGCCACTGAAGCTTTCTTT.

In regard to this clone: The identical CDR3 is also encoded by other nucleotide sequences in the sample. The J gene is TRBJ2-7, the V gene TRBV19; 9 nucleotides line up with TRBD2. The V and J ends lost 3 bases and 2 bases, in that order; junction bases with no gene match: 2. Germline CDR1 is LNHDA and CDR2 is SQIVND (reference sequence). The CDR3 sequence is 14 residues long. CDR3 residues: CASSIGGRAYEQYF. For the CDR3, the DNA is TGTGCCAGTAGTATTGGCGGGAGGGCCTACGAGCAGTACTTC.

V usage is TRBV9 and J usage is TRBJ2-2; no clear D gene. V was clipped by 1 base and J by 4 bases, with 8 bases between them. CDR3 size: 14 residues. CDR1 SGDLS and CDR2 YYNGEE come from the germline V gene. In nucleotides, the CDR3 is TGTGCCAGCAGCGTATGGGGTCGCACCGGGGAGCTGTTTTTT. This encodes CASSVWGRTGELFF.

This sequence joins TRBV7-9 and TRBJ2-1; TRBD2 matches 8 bases. The J segment lost 4 bases and the V segment lost 4 bases, leaving 9 bases of the junction unmatched. This CDR3 has 16 amino acids. The germline V gene encodes CDR1 SEHNR and CDR2 FQNEAQ (reference sequence). The CDR3: CASSSLRLAPYNEQFF. Here the CDR3 DNA reads TGTGCCAGCAGCTCCCTCAGACTAGCGCCTTACAATGAGCAGTTCTTC.

The V and J genes are TRBV7-9 and TRBJ2-1; TRBD2 might be the D (5 bases). Germline V gene sequence: CDR1 SEHNR, CDR2 FQNEAQ (reference sequence). This CDR3 region has 17 residues. Trimming took 4 bases from V and 1 from J, leaving 17 bases between them. The CDR3 reads CASSSGRVGVSYNEQFF. CDR3 sequence (DNA): TGTGCCAGCAGCTCCGGGCGGGTTGGGGTTTCCTACAATGAGCAGTTCTTC.

J is TRBJ1-2 and V is TRBV4-2; D is undetermined. Trimming removed 3 bases from V and 2 bases from J, with 10 bases in between. CDR1 and CDR2 (germline): LGHNA, YNFKEQ. The CDR3 runs 14 residues. CDR3 in DNA: TGTGCCAGCAGCCAGAACGACGGCAACTATGGCTACACCTTC. Translated: CASSQNDGNYGYTF.

This clone has only one observation. The chain recombines TRBV7-9 with TRBJ1-4; 9 bases line up with TRBD1. Germline V CDR1 and CDR2: SEHNR, FQNEAQ (reference sequence). The junction had 16 bases not matched to a gene; V was cut back by 4 bases and J by 7 bases. The length of the CDR3 is 18 residues. The CDR3 nucleotides are TGTGCCAGCAGCTCTTCAATTGGGGGACAGGGTGCATTTGAAAAACTGTTTTTT. Its protein is CASSSSIGGQGAFEKLFF.

The chain carries TRBV10-3 and TRBJ2-5, with TRBD1 matching over 8 bases. Germline V lookup: CDR1 ENHRY, CDR2 SYGVKD. V gave up 2 bases and J gave up 4 bases; unmatched junction bases: 6. The CDR3 covers 15 residues. The CDR3: CAISEGQGALETQYF. Written as DNA, the CDR3 is TGTGCCATCAGTGAGGGGCAGGGGGCTCTAGAGACCCAGTACTTC.

J is TRBJ1-5 and V is TRBV6-5; the D gene is possibly TRBD1 (5 bases). From germline, CDR1 is MNHEY and CDR2 SVGAGI. The CDR3 loop spans 12 amino acids. Trimming left V 11 bases short and J 2 bases short, with 10 bases between. CDR3: CAGGDGNQPQHF. Here the CDR3 DNA reads TGTGCCGGGGGGGACGGCAATCAGCCCCAGCATTTT.

The chain carries TRBV6-4 and TRBJ2-7; no firm D call. The CDR3 runs 16 residues. Trimming removed 4 bases at V and 7 bases at J, with 23 bases between. In germline, CDR1 is MRHNA, CDR2 SNTAGT. DNA for the CDR3: TGTGCCAGCAGTGCACTTGCCCCCCGCCTCGTGGCTGAGCAGTACTTC. Translated: CASSALAPRLVAEQYF.

This chain joins TRBV11-2 and TRBJ1-1, with D uncertain. The CDR3 runs 15 residues. Between the trimmed V and J ends, which lost 3 bases and 3 bases, there was a span of 14 bases. Germline V gene sequence: CDR1 SGHAT, CDR2 FQNNGV. This chain's CDR3 is CASSLVLGKDTEAFF. The CDR3 DNA follows: TGTGCCAGCAGCTTGGTTTTAGGTAAGGACACTGAAGCTTTCTTT.

The chain combines TRBV7-2 with TRBJ2-7; D is possibly TRBD2 (6 bases). Germline CDR1 is SGHTA and CDR2 is FQGNSA. V lost 5 bases and J 3 bases, leaving 17 bases between the germline ends. This CDR3 is built from 15 residues. The CDR3 is CASSPRGSSLYEQYF. CDR3 bases: TGTGCCAGCAGCCCCCGGGGGAGTTCCCTCTACGAGCAGTACTTC.